The rows below give T cell receptor beta chains drawn from one sample of a study of T cells in Graves' hyperthyroidism and ophthalmopathy. MiXCR was run by TCRdb on the multiplex PCR reads, yielding one entry per CDR3 protein. Among around 720,000 distinct CDR3 sequences listed, 35% were seen once. Sequenced input: blood. The receptors shown here come from a middle-aged woman with Graves' hyperthyroidism. Each CDR3 is given with its conserved first and last residue.

TRBJ2-6 TRBV7-8 CASRGPGLYSGANVLTF
TRBJ2-7 TRBV7-9 CASSLLGGSYEQYF
TRBJ2-5 TRBV7-2 CASSLIQGFQETQYF
TRBJ1-2 TRBV2 CASSEIPGGGRGYTF
TRBJ1-3 TRBV13 CASRQGAGNTIYF
TRBJ1-2 TRBV20-1 CSARGTGSSNYGYTF
TRBJ2-6 TRBV11-1 CASSLGTGINSGANVLTF
TRBJ2-5 TRBV6-5 CASSEEGTEYF
TRBJ2-2 TRBV5-4 CASSATRVSGELFF
TRBJ2-7 TRBV5-5 CASSLGYGDYEQYF
TRBJ1-6 TRBV6-6 CASSYSIPGESPLHF
TRBJ1-6 TRBV20-1 CSARDQYRGLENSPLHF
TRBJ2-7 TRBV7-2 CASSSLVAESSYEQYF
TRBJ1-4 TRBV28 CASKSLYRGNEKLFF
TRBJ2-1 TRBV7-9 CASSLAGAAQFF
TRBJ1-3 TRBV9 CASSVDPGKPGNTIYF